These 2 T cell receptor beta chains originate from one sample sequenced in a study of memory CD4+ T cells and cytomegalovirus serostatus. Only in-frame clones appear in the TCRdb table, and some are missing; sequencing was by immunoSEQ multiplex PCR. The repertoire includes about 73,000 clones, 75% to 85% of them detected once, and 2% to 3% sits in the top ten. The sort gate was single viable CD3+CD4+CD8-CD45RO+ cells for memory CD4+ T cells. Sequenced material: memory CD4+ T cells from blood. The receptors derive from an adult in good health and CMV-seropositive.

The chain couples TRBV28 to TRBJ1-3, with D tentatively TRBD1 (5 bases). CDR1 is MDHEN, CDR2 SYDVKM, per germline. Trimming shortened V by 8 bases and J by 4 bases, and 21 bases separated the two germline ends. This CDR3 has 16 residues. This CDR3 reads CASRAPGLGGGNTIYF. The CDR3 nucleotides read TGTGCCAGCCGCGCCCCTGGTTTGGGGGGGGGAAACACCATATATTTT.

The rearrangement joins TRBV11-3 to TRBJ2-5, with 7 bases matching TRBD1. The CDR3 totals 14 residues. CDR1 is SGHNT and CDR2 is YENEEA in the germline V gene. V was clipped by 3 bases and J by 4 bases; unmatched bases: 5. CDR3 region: CASSFQGDIETQYF. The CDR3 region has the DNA TGTGCCAGCAGCTTTCAGGGGGATATAGAGACCCAGTACTTC.